Below, 26 T cell receptor beta chains from the same sample are listed, as sequenced in a study of blood T cell repertoires in COVID-19. TCRdb's table, derived via immunoSEQ multiplex PCR, lists solely in-frame clones and lacks some. The repertoire holds 250,000 to 400,000 clones, with about 87% as singletons. The sequenced material came from peripheral blood. Every receptor here comes from a woman between 25 and 40 years old with COVID-19, enrolled during active disease.

The rearrangement links TRBV18 to TRBJ1-2; D might be TRBD1 (5 bases). The CDR3 loop spans 15 amino acids. Germline CDR1 reads KGHSH; CDR2 reads LQKENI. The ends were cut back, 3 bases at V and 2 bases at J, with 13 bases in the middle. The CDR3 protein is CASSPDSATNYGYTF. CDR3 nucleotides: TGTGCCAGCTCACCCGACAGTGCTACGAACTATGGCTACACCTTC.

This sequence joins TRBV11-2 and TRBJ2-3, with a tentative D call TRBD1 (5 bases). In germline, CDR1 is SGHAT, CDR2 FQNNGV. Trimming took 1 base from V and 6 from J, leaving 17 bases between them. There are 16 residues in the CDR3. CDR3 sequence: CASSLGIGATSDTQYF. The DNA of the CDR3 is TGTGCCAGCAGCTTAGGAATAGGGGCAACGTCCGATACGCAGTATTTT.

The rearrangement links TRBV9 to TRBJ2-7; D is ambiguous. The CDR3 totals 15 residues. Trimming pared 2 bases from V and 0 bases from J, leaving 12 bases between. Germline loops: CDR1 SGDLS, CDR2 YYNGEE. CDR3 sequence reads: CASSVSSASSYEQYF. The CDR3 coding sequence is TGTGCCAGCAGCGTTTCCTCTGCTAGCTCCTACGAGCAGTACTTC.

This clone was seen a handful of times. The V call is TRBV4-2, the J call TRBJ2-7, with D possibly being TRBD1 (5 bases). Trimming took 1 base from V and 6 from J, leaving 7 bases between them. Germline CDR1 is LGHNA and CDR2 is YNFKEQ. The CDR3 spans 12 residues. CDR3 in amino acids: CASSQAGCEQYV. The DNA for the CDR3 is TGTGCCAGCAGCCAAGCAGGGTGCGAGCAGTACGTC.

This sequence joins TRBV5-6 and TRBJ2-2; 7 nucleotides line up with TRBD2. CDR1 SGHDT and CDR2 YYEEEE come from the germline V gene. With 2 bases clipped from V and 6 bases from J, the junction kept 4 bases outside the gene matches. The CDR3 spans 14 residues. CDR3: CASSLLAGAGELFF. CDR3 nucleotides: TGTGCCAGCAGCTTACTCGCGGGGGCCGGGGAGCTGTTTTTT.

This clone turned up a few times. This rearrangement joins TRBV30 to TRBJ1-3, with a possible D match to TRBD1 (6 bases). V shed 4 bases and J shed 3 bases, with 10 bases lying between them. The CDR3 has 13 amino acids. Germline values: CDR1 GTSNPN, CDR2 SVGIG (reference sequence). The DNA for the CDR3 is TGTGCCTGGACCAGGGGATATGGAAACACCATATATTTT. Translated, it gives CAWTRGYGNTIYF. Supplemented by reference TRBV30 and TRBJ1-3, the full variable domain reads SQTIHQWPATLVQPVGSPLSLECTVEGTSNPNLYWYRQAAGRGLQLLFYSVGIGQISSEVPQNLSASRPQDRQFILSSKKLLLSDSGFYLCAWTRGYGNTIYFGEGSWLTVV.

The V gene is TRBV6-2 or TRBV6-3, the J gene TRBJ2-4; 15 bases are shared with TRBD2. J lost 6 bases, V lost 5 bases, and 8 bases had no gene match. Germline CDR1 reads MNHEY; CDR2 reads SVGEGT. This CDR3 has 17 residues. CDR3 DNA sequence: TGTGCCAGCAGTCCGGGACTAGCGGGGGGCCACGGAAACATTCAGTACTTC. It encodes CASSPGLAGGHGNIQYF.

The V and J genes are TRBV2 and TRBJ1-4; the D is unclear. The CDR3 extends over 15 amino acids. In germline, CDR1 is SNHLY, CDR2 FYNNEI. V was pared by 2 bases and J by 2 bases, with 9 bases between. The CDR3 protein is CASSEQTGTNEKLFF. CDR3 nucleotides: TGTGCCAGCAGTGAACAAACGGGTACTAATGAAAAACTGTTTTTT.

V is TRBV7-9 and J is TRBJ2-7, with D hard to call. This CDR3 has 14 amino acids. Looked up from germline, CDR1 is SEHNR and CDR2 is FQNEAQ (reference sequence). The germline V and J ends were trimmed by 2 bases and 5 bases, with 13 bases remaining between them. CDR3 sequence reads: CASSLKSRADEQYF. The CDR3 DNA reads as TGTGCCAGCAGCTTAAAGTCGCGCGCCGACGAGCAGTACTTC.

The gene calls are TRBV7-3 and TRBJ2-2; D unclear. This CDR3 region has 13 residues. Deletions cut 5 bases from V and 6 bases from J, with 10 bases between. The germline gives CDR1 SGHTA, CDR2 FQGTGA. The CDR3 spells CASSPRGPGELFF. As DNA, the CDR3 is TGTGCCAGCAGCCCGCGTGGTCCCGGGGAGCTGTTTTTT.

The chain links TRBV19 to TRBJ1-2, with 10 positions matching TRBD1. Germline assignment: CDR1 LNHDA and CDR2 SQIVND (reference sequence). This CDR3 has 14 amino acids. Trimming took 6 bases from V and 14 from J; bases not matched to a gene: 15. The CDR3 DNA reads TGTGCCAGTAGGCCAAACCGGGACAGGGGTGTCGGGACCTTC. It translates to CASRPNRDRGVGTF.

The chain couples TRBV11-1 to TRBJ1-1; no clear D gene. The V and J ends lost 4 bases and 6 bases respectively, with 9 bases between them. The germline gives CDR1 SGHAT, CDR2 FQDESV (reference sequence). This CDR3 spans 12 amino acids. CDR3 nucleotides: TGTGCCAGCAGCTGGAGTAGGTCTGAAGCTTTCTTT. Protein product: CASSWSRSEAFF.

The genes are TRBV29-1 and TRBJ1-1, with D unclear. Looked up from germline, CDR1 is SQVTM and CDR2 is ANQGSEA. Trimming cost V 7 bases and J 0 bases, with 12 bases left between them. This CDR3 is 13 amino acids long. The CDR3 DNA sequence: TGCAGCGGGGGATATAGCATGAACACTGAAGCTTTCTTT. Encoded protein: CSGGYSMNTEAFF.

This clone came up once. The chain carries TRBV14 and TRBJ1-2, with 7 nucleotides matching TRBD1. Germline V lookup: CDR1 SGHDN, CDR2 FVKESK. This CDR3 region has 15 residues. V shed 2 bases and J 5 bases; nucleotides not matched to a gene: 8. The CDR3 here is CASSQRGTAPYGYTF. CDR3 sequence (DNA): TGTGCCAGCAGCCAAAGAGGGACAGCGCCTTATGGCTACACCTTC.

CDR3 bases: TGTGCCAGCAGAGGGGGCCTTGGCTATGGCTACACCTTC. This encodes CASRGGLGYGYTF. This chain connects TRBV28 to TRBJ1-2, with 7 bases matching TRBD1. Trimming removed 6 bases from V and 4 bases from J; junction bases left unmatched: 5. CDR1 and CDR2 from the germline V gene are MDHEN and SYDVKM. The CDR3 runs 13 residues.

The CDR3 DNA reads as TGTGCCAGCAGCCCTGCGGGCTTGATAAACTCCTACGAGCAGTACTTC. It codes for CASSPAGLINSYEQYF. The chain uses TRBV11-2 and TRBJ2-7, with D maybe TRBD2 (5 bases). Germline assignment: CDR1 SGHAT and CDR2 FQNNGV. Between the trimmed V and J ends, which lost 5 bases and 0 bases, there was a span of 17 bases. The CDR3 loop spans 16 amino acids.

The chain recombines TRBV6-2 or TRBV6-3 with TRBJ2-1; 10 positions match TRBD1. The CDR3 has 16 amino acids. The germline V gene encodes CDR1 MNHEY and CDR2 SVGEGT. After removal of 5 bases from V and 6 bases from J, the junction contained 10 bases not matched to a gene. The CDR3 sequence is CASSSPGTGALNEQFF. CDR3 nucleotides: TGTGCCAGCAGTAGTCCCGGGACAGGGGCCCTCAATGAGCAGTTCTTC.

The chain couples TRBV29-1 to TRBJ1-3, with 8 bases fitting TRBD1. The J segment lost 0 bases and the V segment lost 4 bases, leaving 5 bases of the junction unmatched. Germline CDR1 SQVTM, CDR2 ANQGSEA. The CDR3 is 15 residues long. DNA for the CDR3: TGCAGCGTTGGGGGACAGGCCGACTCTGGAAACACCATATATTTT. This codes for CSVGGQADSGNTIYF.

The chain uses TRBV4-2 and TRBJ2-1; TRBD2 agrees at 7 bases. Germline trimming cut 5 bases from V and 7 bases from J; bases unmatched to any gene: 5. The germline V gene encodes CDR1 LGHNA and CDR2 YNFKEQ. There are 13 residues in the CDR3. This CDR3 is CASSIGEGNEQFF. CDR3 DNA sequence: TGTGCCAGCAGCATTGGGGAGGGAAATGAGCAGTTCTTC.

This clone has just a few counts. The rearrangement uses TRBV6-5 and TRBJ1-5, with TRBD1 matching over 8 bases. J gave up 6 bases and V 5 bases, and 6 bases lay outside the gene matches. The CDR3 is 14 amino acids. The germline V gene encodes CDR1 MNHEY and CDR2 SVGAGI. The CDR3 nucleotides are TGTGCCAGCAGTCGCGGACAGGGAGGTCAGCCCCAGCATTTT. Amino acid sequence: CASSRGQGGQPQHF.

J is TRBJ2-3 and V is TRBV5-1; a possible D gene is TRBD1 (6 bases). This CDR3 region has 14 residues. Trimming took 3 bases from V and 4 from J, leaving 12 bases between them. Per germline, CDR1 SGHRS and CDR2 YFSETQ. The CDR3 here is CASSSGQLSDTQYF. The CDR3 bases are TGCGCCAGCAGCTCAGGACAGCTTTCAGATACGCAGTATTTT.

For this clone: Distinct nucleotide sequences in the sample also encode this CDR3. This chain uses TRBV18 with TRBJ2-5; D unclear. Germline V gene data show CDR1 as KGHSH and CDR2 as LQKENI. Trimming removed 2 bases at V and 2 bases at J, with 6 bases between. The CDR3 sequence is 13 residues long. The DNA of the CDR3 is TGTGCCAGCTCACCAGGCCGTCAAGAGACCCAGTACTTC. Its protein product is CASSPGRQETQYF.

V and J are TRBV27 and TRBJ2-3; 8 bases match TRBD2. CDR3 size: 14 residues. Germline-derived CDR1 and CDR2 are MNHEY and SMNVEV (reference sequence). V gave up 5 bases and J gave up 8 bases; unmatched junction bases: 9. The CDR3 DNA reads as TGTGCCAGCAGTAAGGGACTAGATCTTTTTACGCAGTATTTT. Amino acids: CASSKGLDLFTQYF.

V is TRBV24-1 and J is TRBJ1-2; D gene uncertain. With 2 bases removed from V and 5 bases from J, the gap between germline ends came to 14 bases. The CDR3 runs to 15 residues. Germline loops: CDR1 KGHDR, CDR2 SFDVKD. In DNA, the CDR3 is TGTGCCACCAGTGATTCCGGCAGAGGCGAATATGGCTACACCTTC. Its translation: CATSDSGRGEYGYTF.

The chain employs TRBV5-1 and TRBJ1-2; D might be TRBD1 (5 bases). This CDR3 region has 11 residues. Trimming shortened V by 2 bases and J by 10 bases, and 9 bases separated the two germline ends. CDR1 and CDR2 from the germline V gene are SGHRS and YFSETQ. The CDR3 DNA reads TGCGCCAGCAGCTTTCAGGGATACTACACCTTC. This gives the protein CASSFQGYYTF.

The chain couples TRBV6-1 to TRBJ1-5; D not certain. Trimming left V 2 bases short and J 2 bases short, with 10 bases between. The germline gives CDR1 MNHNS, CDR2 SASEGT. The CDR3 is 15 amino acids. Here the CDR3 reads CASSELWAGNQPQHF. In DNA, the CDR3 is TGTGCCAGCAGTGAACTCTGGGCCGGCAATCAGCCCCAGCATTTT.